The 6 T cell receptor beta chains below were found in one sample sequenced in a study of CD8 T cells in ankylosing spondylitis. MiXCR, run by TCRdb on the 5' RACE reads, gives a single entry per CDR3 protein. The data contain 350,000 or so distinct CDR3 sequences, around a tenth of them singletons. The sample comprised blood, either unsorted or a sorted T cell fraction (not recorded which). The receptors derive from a female donor with ankylosing spondylitis or in good health (not recorded which).

The genes are TRBV7-8 and TRBJ2-2; D not resolved. Germline V gene data show CDR1 as SGHVS and CDR2 as FQNEAQ. Trimming removed 1 base from V and 0 bases from J, with 9 bases in between. The CDR3 is 16 amino acids. The DNA for the CDR3 is TGTGCCAGCAGCTTAGTGGGCCCCGCGAACACCGGGGAGCTGTTTTTT. Translation gives CASSLVGPANTGELFF.

This clonotype was seen many times. This chain uses TRBV20-1 with TRBJ2-7; D not certain. This CDR3 has 14 amino acids. Germline CDR1 is DFQATT and CDR2 is SNEGSKA (reference sequence). V gave up 1 base and J gave up 6 bases, with 16 bases separating them. CDR3 residues: CSARGDGGPLEQYF. In DNA form, the CDR3 reads TGCAGTGCTAGAGGGGATGGTGGACCTCTCGAGCAGTACTTC.

The chain recombines TRBV5-6 with TRBJ1-5; D is possibly TRBD1 (5 bases). V lost 4 bases and J lost 9, with 11 bases in between. Germline V lookup: CDR1 SGHDT, CDR2 YYEEEE. The CDR3 is made up of 12 amino acids. The CDR3 sequence: CASSPLGGPQHF. The CDR3 nucleotides read TGTGCCAGCAGCCCTCTGGGGGGGCCCCAGCATTTT.

Ten or more counts support this clonotype. The chain is built from TRBV5-1 and TRBJ1-5; D ambiguous. This CDR3 is 15 amino acids long. Per germline, CDR1 SGHRS and CDR2 YFSETQ. Trimming cost V 4 bases and J 7 bases, with 18 bases left between them. The CDR3 coding sequence is TGCGCCAGCAGCCCGGCTGGGGAACGAGGCCAGCCCCAGCATTTT. Residues: CASSPAGERGQPQHF. Variable domain in full (rest from reference TRBV5-1 and TRBJ1-5): KAGVTQTPRYLIKTRGQQVTLSCSPISGHRSVSWYQQTPGQGLQFLFEYFSETQRNKGNFPGRFSGRQFSNSRSEMNVSTLELGDSALYLCASSPAGERGQPQHFGDGTRLSIL.

The J gene is TRBJ1-2, the V gene TRBV6-5; 10 bases line up with TRBD1. V lost 0 bases to trimming and J lost 8 bases; unmatched junction nucleotides: 12. This CDR3 comprises 17 residues. Germline-derived CDR1 and CDR2 are MNHEY and SVGAGI. CDR3 DNA: TGTGCCAGCAGTTACTCGAATTGGGGACAGGGGAATTACGGCTACACCTTC. Amino acids: CASSYSNWGQGNYGYTF.

The chain has TRBV5-1 and TRBJ2-3; no firm D call. The length of the CDR3 is 14 residues. V was pared by 3 bases and J by 4 bases, with 12 bases between. CDR1 is SGHRS and CDR2 is YFSETQ in the germline V gene. The CDR3 DNA reads TGCGCCAGCAGCTCCCCGGCAGCAGCAGATACGCAGTATTTT. Protein product: CASSSPAAADTQYF.